The clone carrying this T cell receptor beta chain has at least ten counts. Its antigen remains unknown. CDR3 length: 15 amino acids. Germline V CDR1 and CDR2: SEHNR, FQNEAQ (reference sequence). The germline V and J ends were trimmed by 7 bases and 4 bases, with 19 bases remaining between them. This sample was taken from a study of beta chain features in type 1 diabetes. As for the study in general: On cell yields, gender and age, patients and healthy donors were similar.

Overall study findings and caveats: Shorter templates may be favored by PCR, equally so in patients and controls.

Investigators reverse transcribed all isolated RNA, so they sequenced expressed TCRB transcripts. Produced via immunoSEQ multiplex PCR; TCRdb's table is partial and in-frame only. The sample has about 150,000 clones; around 10% are singletons. This TCR derives from a man younger than 35 in good health. Sample: central memory CD4+ T cells from blood. V usage is TRBV7-9 and J usage is TRBJ1-1; D is unclear. This CDR3 is CASTSTAKSVTEAFF. CDR3 nucleotides: TGTGCCAGCACTAGTACAGCCAAAAGTGTCACTGAAGCTTTCTTT.